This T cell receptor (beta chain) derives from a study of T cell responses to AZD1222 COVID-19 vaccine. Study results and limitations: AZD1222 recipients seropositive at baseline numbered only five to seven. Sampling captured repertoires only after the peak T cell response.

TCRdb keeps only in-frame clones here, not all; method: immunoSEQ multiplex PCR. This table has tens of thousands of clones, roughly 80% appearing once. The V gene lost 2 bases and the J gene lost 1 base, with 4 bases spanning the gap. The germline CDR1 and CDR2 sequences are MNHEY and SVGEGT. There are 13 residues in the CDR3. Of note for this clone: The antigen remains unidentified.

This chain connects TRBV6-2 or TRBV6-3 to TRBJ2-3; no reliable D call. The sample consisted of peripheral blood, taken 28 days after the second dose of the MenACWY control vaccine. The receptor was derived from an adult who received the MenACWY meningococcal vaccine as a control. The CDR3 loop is CASSYGGTDTQYF. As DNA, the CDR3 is TGTGCCAGCAGTTACGGAGGCACAGATACGCAGTATTTT.